This TCR beta chain was profiled in a study of blood T cell repertoires in COVID-19. The V end lost 4 bases, the J end lost 2 bases, and 16 bases lay between the germline ends. The length of the CDR3 is 16 residues. Per the germline V gene, CDR1 is SGHNT and CDR2 is YYREEE (reference sequence). TCRdb's table, derived via immunoSEQ multiplex PCR, lists solely in-frame clones and lacks some. Among about 63,000 clones listed, approximately 90% were seen once. Sequenced input: peripheral blood. The genes are TRBV5-4 and TRBJ2-1, with a tentative D call TRBD2 (7 bases). The sequence derives from a woman aged 80 or over with acute or convalescent COVID-19. CDR3 amino acids: CASSGRRGGTYNEQFF. As DNA, the CDR3 is TGTGCCAGCAGCGGCCGGAGGGGGGGCACCTACAATGAGCAGTTCTTC.